This is a list of T cell receptor beta chains from one sample in a study of T cells in localized non-small cell lung cancer. Assay: immunoSEQ multiplex PCR; the TCRdb copy retains only in-frame clones and omits some. The top ten clones hold 15% to 20% of a sample with over 20,000 clones, around 85% of them seen once. Sequenced here: PBMCs, sampled before any cancer treatment. The source is a woman aged 40-69 years with stage II squamous cell lung carcinoma. The CDR3 runs from the conserved cysteine through the conserved F or W. The D gene is left open where the match is weak. Size is omitted from some rows. Given values are once, few, many or a class for expanded clones.

>TRBJ1-2|TRBV30|.|.
TGTGCCTGGAGTGTACGGGGGGCGAGTGGCTACACCTTC
CAWSVRGASGYTF
>TRBJ2-5|TRBV5-1|.|.
TGCGCCAGCAGCTTGGCCCCGGGGGTGAAAGAGACCCAGTACTTC
CASSLAPGVKETQYF
>TRBJ2-5|TRBV4-2|.|.
TGTGCCAGCAGCCAAGGGAGGGGCGGGGCCCAAGAGACCCAGTACTTC
CASSQGRGGAQETQYF
>TRBJ2-7|TRBV6-6|.|TRBD2
TGTGCCAGCAGTTCCCGTAGCGGGGCCAGCTCCTACGAGCAGTACTTC
CASSSRSGASSYEQYF
>TRBJ2-5|TRBV9|once|.
TGTGCCAGCAGCGTAGAGGGACACTCCACAAGAGAGTCCCAGTACTTC
CASSVEGHSTRESQYF
>TRBJ2-7|TRBV6-1|few|TRBD1
TGTGCCAGCCGAAGCATCACAGGGGATCGGGAGCAGTACTTC
CASRSITGDREQYF
>TRBJ1-4|TRBV16|.|.
TGTGCCAGCAGCCAAGTCAGTACCGGACGTAATGAAAAACTGTTTTTT
CASSQVSTGRNEKLFF
>TRBJ2-7|TRBV5-1|.|TRBD1
TGCGCCAGCAAGGGACAGCGGAACTACGAGCAGTACTTC
CASKGQRNYEQYF
>TRBJ2-2|TRBV7-9|.|.
TGTGCCAGCAGCCCCATAGCGATCGCGAACACCGGGGAGCTGTTTTTT
CASSPIAIANTGELFF
>TRBJ1-2|TRBV4-2|once|.
TGTGCCAGCAGCCTGGAACGGACCGGGAGGGGAGTCAACTATGGCTACACCTTC
CASSLERTGRGVNYGYTF
>TRBJ2-2|TRBV7-9|.|.
TGTGCCAGCAGCTGGGAGGCCGGGGAGCTGTTTTTT
CASSWEAGELFF
>TRBJ1-3|TRBV4-2|.|TRBD1
TGTGCCAGCAGCCAAACAGGGGGCAATTCTGGAAACACCATATATTTT
CASSQTGGNSGNTIYF
>TRBJ1-5|TRBV19|.|.
TGTGCCAGTACGGACCTAAACTATCAGCCCCAGCATTTT
CASTDLNYQPQHF
>TRBJ2-7|TRBV28|.|TRBD1
TGTGCCAGCAGTTTGGGGACAGGGGGCAAAGGCTACGAGCAGTACTTC
CASSLGTGGKGYEQYF
>TRBJ2-3|TRBV5-1|.|.
TGCGCCAGCAGCTCCTCGGGACCGCGGAGCACAGATACGCAGTATTTT
CASSSSGPRSTDTQYF
>TRBJ2-5|TRBV4-3|.|TRBD2
TGCGCCAGCAGCCATACTAGCGGGGGAGCCCTAGGGACCCAGTACTTC
CASSHTSGGALGTQYF
>TRBJ1-2|TRBV5-1|few|TRBD1
TGCGCCAGCAGCCCAGGGACAGCTAGCAATAACTATGGCTACACCTTC
CASSPGTASNNYGYTF
>TRBJ2-1|TRBV27|.|TRBD2
TGTGCCAGCAGTTTAATTCCGGGACTAGAGCAGTTCTTC
CASSLIPGLEQFF
>TRBJ2-3|TRBV7-8|.|TRBD2
TGTGCCAGCAGCCGGGGACTAGCGGGAGTAGATACGCAGTATTTT
CASSRGLAGVDTQYF
>TRBJ2-7|TRBV28|once|.
TGTGCCAGCAGCCTCCGGACCGACCGTGCCCCCTACGAGCAGTACTTC
CASSLRTDRAPYEQYF
>TRBJ2-6|TRBV4-3|.|.
TGCGCCAGCAGCCAAGAAGGGGGGCCTGGGGCCAACGTCCTGACTTTC
CASSQEGGPGANVLTF
>TRBJ2-5|TRBV15|few|.
TGTGCCACCAGCAGAGGGGACAAAGAGACCCAGTACTTC
CATSRGDKETQYF
>TRBJ1-5|TRBV19|.|.
TGTGCCAGTAGTATTAGCACCGATCAGCCCCAGCATTTT
CASSISTDQPQHF
>TRBJ2-2|TRBV7-2|.|.
TGTGCCAGCCGAGAGGGATTGAACACCGGGGAGCTGTTTTTT
CASREGLNTGELFF
>TRBJ2-7|TRBV6-4|.|TRBD2
TGTGCCAGCCCAACTAGCGGGTCCTCCTACGAGCAGTACTTC
CASPTSGSSYEQYF
>TRBJ1-2|TRBV6-5|.|TRBD1
TGTGCCAGCAGTTTGGGACCGGGACAGAACTATGGCTACACCTTC
CASSLGPGQNYGYTF
>TRBJ1-1|TRBV5-6|.|.
TGTGCCAGCGCAGGGGTGCGGGGCACTGAAGCTTTCTTT
CASAGVRGTEAFF
>TRBJ1-1|TRBV6-5|few|TRBD1
TGTGCCAGCAGCATCGGGACAGCCACTGAAGCTTTCTTT
CASSIGTATEAFF
>TRBJ2-3|TRBV7-2|.|TRBD2
TGTGCCAGCAGCGGGGGCTCTATAGCGGGGGGCACAGATACGCAGTATTTT
CASSGGSIAGGTDTQYF
>TRBJ2-3|TRBV11-2|.|.
TGTGCCAGCACCACTTCCCAGGGCCCCACAGATACGCAGTATTTT
CASTTSQGPTDTQYF
>TRBJ2-7|TRBV11-3|.|.
TGTGCCAGCAGCTTAGATGGGCGATACGAGCAGTACTTC
CASSLDGRYEQYF
>TRBJ2-7|TRBV11-2|.|TRBD2
TGTGCCAGCAGCCCGGGACTAGCGGGAGGACAGCACGAGCAGTACTTC
CASSPGLAGGQHEQYF
>TRBJ2-7|TRBV7-2|.|TRBD1
TGTGCCAGCATCCCAGACAGGGGGCCCTACGAGCAGTACTTC
CASIPDRGPYEQYF
>TRBJ2-3|TRBV11-2|.|TRBD2
TGTGCCAGCAGGGAACTAGCGGCTACTAGCACAGATACGCAGTATTTT
CASRELAATSTDTQYF
>TRBJ2-7|TRBV4-3|.|TRBD2
TGCGCCAGCAGCCTCACCCGGACTAGGGTCTACGAGCAGTACTTC
CASSLTRTRVYEQYF
>TRBJ1-5|TRBV2|.|.
TGTGCCAGCAGTGACCGCGCGGGCAGTTATAGCAATCAGCCCCAGCATTTT
CASSDRAGSYSNQPQHF
>TRBJ2-7|TRBV4-1|.|TRBD2
TGCGCCAGCAGCCAATCCCCCCTCGGGACTAGCGGGAGGCCCTACGCATCCTACGAGCAGTACTTC
CASSQSPLGTSGRPYASYEQYF
>TRBJ1-2|TRBV11-2|.|.
TGTGCCAGCAGCCCGCGGACAGCTAACTATGGCTACACCTTC
CASSPRTANYGYTF
>TRBJ1-1|TRBV4-2|once|.
TGTGCCAGCAGCCTACCGACGGTCGGAAGGAACACTGAAGCTTTCTTT
CASSLPTVGRNTEAFF
>TRBJ1-4|TRBV19|.|.
TGTGCCAGTAATCCCCGGGACGGTAATGAAAAACTGTTTTTT
CASNPRDGNEKLFF
>TRBJ2-3|TRBV4-2|.|.
TGTGCCAGCAGCCAAGACAGAAGCACAGATACGCAGTATTTT
CASSQDRSTDTQYF
>TRBJ1-4|TRBV7-9|.|.
TGTGCCAGCAGCTTGATAAGCTCAACTAATGAAAAACTGTTTTTT
CASSLISSTNEKLFF
>TRBJ2-3|TRBV7-9|.|TRBD2
TGTGCCAGCAGCCCTAACGGGGGGGCAGATACGCAGTATTTT
CASSPNGGADTQYF
>TRBJ2-7|TRBV7-3|.|TRBD2
TGTGCCAGCAGCCCCACTAGCGGGAAATCCGAGCAGTACTTC
CASSPTSGKSEQYF
>TRBJ2-7|TRBV19|.|.
TGTGCCAGTAGTTCCCGAGGAGGGGGCATCTACGAGCAGTACTTC
CASSSRGGGIYEQYF